The 21 T cell receptor beta chains given below trace back to one sample, sequenced in a study of CXCR3-negative and CXCR3-positive naive CD8 T cells. TRB cDNA libraries were made by UMI-labeled 5' RACE. Reprocessing the 5' RACE reads, TCRdb reports a single entry for every CDR3 protein and omits DNA. The table for this sample gives about 48,000 distinct CDR3 sequences. Sample: memory CD8+ T cells from blood. These receptors were collected from a human donor in good health. Some clones in this sample may be carry-over from other donors' samples.

The V gene is TRBV14, the J gene TRBJ2-3. Germline CDR1 and CDR2: SGHDN and FVKESK. The CDR3 is made up of 13 amino acids. The CDR3 sequence is CASSPVFGDTQYF.

The chain uses TRBV27 and TRBJ2-1; checking the TCRdb D call of TRBD1 is not possible without DNA. Per the germline V gene, CDR1 is MNHEY and CDR2 is SMNVEV (reference sequence). The CDR3 has 12 amino acids. The CDR3 here is CASGRVYNEQFF.

The rearrangement uses TRBV5-1 and TRBJ2-1. The CDR3 consists of 15 residues. Per germline, CDR1 SGHRS and CDR2 YFSETQ. CDR3 loop: CASSPKELDYNEQFF.

V usage is TRBV18 and J usage is TRBJ2-7. CDR1 is KGHSH and CDR2 is LQKENI in the germline V gene. The CDR3 covers 13 residues. The CDR3 spells CASSPPVSYEQYF.

The chain employs TRBV28 and TRBJ2-4; the D call from TCRdb, TRBD1, cannot be confirmed without DNA. Germline V gene data show CDR1 as MDHEN and CDR2 as SYDVKM. There are 13 residues in the CDR3. The chain's CDR3 is CASSFTRGVGQYF.

This chain links TRBV6-4 with TRBJ2-2; TCRdb calls TRBD1, which cannot be checked without DNA. The length of the CDR3 is 16 residues. The germline CDR1 and CDR2 sequences are MRHNA and SNTAGT. CDR3 loop: CASSDSVGQNTGELFF.

The chain has TRBV6-5 and TRBJ2-1; TCRdb's D gene call, TRBD2, goes unchecked for lack of DNA. CDR1 and CDR2 (germline): MNHEY, SVGAGI. The CDR3 extends over 15 amino acids. The CDR3 reads CASREGSGVNNEQFF.

The chain uses TRBV3-1 and TRBJ2-7. This CDR3 has 13 amino acids. Germline CDR1 reads LGHDT; CDR2 reads YNNKEL (reference sequence). The CDR3 loop reads CASSLELIYEQYF.

CDR3 in amino acids: CSAGRGTMAAKNIQYF. The V call is TRBV20-1, the J call TRBJ2-4; there is no DNA to check the TCRdb D call of TRBD1. The CDR3 totals 16 residues. Germline-derived CDR1 and CDR2 are DFQATT and SNEGSKA (reference sequence).

The chain employs TRBV7-9 and TRBJ1-1. This CDR3 spans 13 amino acids. Germline V gene lookup returns CDR1 SEHNR and CDR2 FQNEAQ (reference sequence). The chain's CDR3 is CANTGEGNTEAFF.

CDR3 in amino acids: CATSRDQGSGANVLTF. The chain uses TRBV15 and TRBJ2-6; checking the TCRdb D call of TRBD1 is not possible without DNA. This CDR3 region has 16 residues. Per germline, CDR1 LNHNV and CDR2 YYDKDF (reference sequence).

The chain is built from TRBV12-3 or TRBV12-4 and TRBJ2-7; there is no DNA to check the TCRdb D call of TRBD1. The CDR3 is made up of 13 amino acids. The CDR3 spells CASSYGGPYEQYF.

The genes are TRBV14 and TRBJ1-1. CDR3 length: 15 residues. Germline V gene lookup returns CDR1 SGHDN and CDR2 FVKESK. CDR3 loop: CASSQDLGWSTEAFF. Full variable domain (remainder filled in from reference TRBV14 and TRBJ1-1): EAGVTQFPSHSVIEKGQTVTLRCDPISGHDNLYWYRRVMGKEIKFLLHFVKESKQDESGMPNNRFLAERTGGTYSTLKVQPAELEDSGVYFCASSQDLGWSTEAFFGQGTRLTVV.

The rearrangement joins TRBV4-1 to TRBJ2-7. This CDR3 is 16 amino acids long. The germline CDR1 and CDR2 sequences are MGHRA and YSYEKL. CDR3: CASSQESGTSSYEQYF.

The chain joins TRBV28 to TRBJ2-7; lacking DNA, the TRBD2 call made by TCRdb goes unchecked. The CDR3 sequence is 16 residues long. Germline assignment: CDR1 MDHEN and CDR2 SYDVKM. CDR3 sequence: CASSLGREAPAYEQYF.

V is TRBV27 and J is TRBJ2-1; TCRdb's assignment of TRBD1 cannot be checked, as there is no DNA. Germline V gene lookup returns CDR1 MNHEY and CDR2 SMNVEV (reference sequence). The CDR3 extends over 16 amino acids. The CDR3 here is CASRGGTASSYNEQFF.

The rearrangement joins TRBV7-2 to TRBJ1-1. CDR1 SGHTA and CDR2 FQGNSA come from the germline V gene. This CDR3 contains 12 residues. The CDR3 loop is CASSFKASEAFF. Full variable domain (rest looked up from reference TRBV7-2 and TRBJ1-1): GAGVSQSPSNKVTEKGKDVELRCDPISGHTALYWYRQSLGQGLEFLIYFQGNSAPDKSGLPSDRFSAERTGGSVSTLTIQRTQQEDSAVYLCASSFKASEAFFGQGTRLTVV.

This chain links TRBV29-1 with TRBJ2-3; lacking DNA, the TRBD1 call made by TCRdb goes unchecked. The CDR3 runs 14 residues. In germline, CDR1 is SQVTM, CDR2 ANQGSEA. CDR3 sequence: CSVGRGPTTDTQYF.

The chain recombines TRBV10-3 with TRBJ1-4; there is no DNA to check the TCRdb D call of TRBD1. Germline CDR1 ENHRY, CDR2 SYGVKD. The CDR3 extends over 13 amino acids. CDR3 loop: CAISDRESEKLFF.

This clonotype ranks as medium-sized in terms of frequency. The rearrangement links TRBV27 to TRBJ2-3; the D gene TCRdb calls, TRBD1, cannot be checked with no DNA. The germline gives CDR1 MNHEY, CDR2 SMNVEV (reference sequence). The CDR3 length is 14 residues. CDR3 residues: CASTPGAYPDTQYF.

The chain is built from TRBV5-1 and TRBJ1-2. The germline gives CDR1 SGHRS, CDR2 YFSETQ. The CDR3 extends over 14 amino acids. The CDR3 reads CASSPAGANYGYTF.